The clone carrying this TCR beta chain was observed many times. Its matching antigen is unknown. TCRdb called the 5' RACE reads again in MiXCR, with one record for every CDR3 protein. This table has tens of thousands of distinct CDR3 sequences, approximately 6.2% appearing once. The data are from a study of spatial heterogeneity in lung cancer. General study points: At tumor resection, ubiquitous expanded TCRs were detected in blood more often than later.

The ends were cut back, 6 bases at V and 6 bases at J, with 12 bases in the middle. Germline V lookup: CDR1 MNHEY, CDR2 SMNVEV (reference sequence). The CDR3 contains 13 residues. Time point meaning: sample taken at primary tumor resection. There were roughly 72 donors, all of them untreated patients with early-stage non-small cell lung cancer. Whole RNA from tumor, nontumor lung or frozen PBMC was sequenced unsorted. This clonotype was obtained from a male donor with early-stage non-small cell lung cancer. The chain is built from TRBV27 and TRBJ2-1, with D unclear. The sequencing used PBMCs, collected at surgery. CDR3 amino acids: CASRTITSNEQFF. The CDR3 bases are TGTGCCAGCAGAACGATCACCAGCAATGAGCAGTTCTTC.